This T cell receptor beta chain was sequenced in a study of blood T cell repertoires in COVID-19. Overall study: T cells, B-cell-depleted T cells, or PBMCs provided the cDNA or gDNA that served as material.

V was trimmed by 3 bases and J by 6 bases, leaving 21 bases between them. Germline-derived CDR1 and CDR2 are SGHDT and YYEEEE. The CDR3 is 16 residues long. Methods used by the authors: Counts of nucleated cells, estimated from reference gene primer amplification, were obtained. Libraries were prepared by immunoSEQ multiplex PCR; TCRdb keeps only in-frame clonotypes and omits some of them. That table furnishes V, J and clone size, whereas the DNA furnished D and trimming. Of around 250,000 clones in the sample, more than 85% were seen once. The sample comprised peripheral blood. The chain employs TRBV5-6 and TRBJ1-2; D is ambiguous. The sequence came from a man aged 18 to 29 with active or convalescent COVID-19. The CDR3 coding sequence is TGTGCCAGCAGCTACGGGAAAACAGAGGCGAGTGATGGCTACACCTTC. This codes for CASSYGKTEASDGYTF.